Only one count was recorded for the clone carrying this T cell receptor beta chain. Antigen specificity is unknown. The CDR3 has 13 amino acids. The germline gives CDR1 LGHNT, CDR2 FRNRAP. With V trimmed by 0 bases and J by 7 bases, 3 bases remained unmatched. Some clones are missing from TCRdb's copy, which holds only in-frame ones; the method was immunoSEQ multiplex PCR. Of nearly 2 million clones in the sample, approximately 94% were seen once. The data originate from a study of shared clonotypes between healthy human individuals. Whole-study findings and limits: Researchers sampled only blood; tissue repertoires likely differ.

Cells designated naive CD8 were CD45RO-negative and were positively selected for CCR7, with terminally differentiated effector memory CD45RA+ cells excluded. Adult Caucasians living in Nashville, Tennessee made up all of the donors. The sample taken for sequencing was naive CD8+ T cells sorted from blood. The chain employs TRBV12-5 and TRBJ2-7, with TRBD2 matching over 7 bases. The TCR originated in a man aged 18-30 years in good health. CDR3 bases: TGTGCTAGTGGTTTGGTGGGAGGGCAGGAGCAGTACTTC. This translates into CASGLVGGQEQYF.